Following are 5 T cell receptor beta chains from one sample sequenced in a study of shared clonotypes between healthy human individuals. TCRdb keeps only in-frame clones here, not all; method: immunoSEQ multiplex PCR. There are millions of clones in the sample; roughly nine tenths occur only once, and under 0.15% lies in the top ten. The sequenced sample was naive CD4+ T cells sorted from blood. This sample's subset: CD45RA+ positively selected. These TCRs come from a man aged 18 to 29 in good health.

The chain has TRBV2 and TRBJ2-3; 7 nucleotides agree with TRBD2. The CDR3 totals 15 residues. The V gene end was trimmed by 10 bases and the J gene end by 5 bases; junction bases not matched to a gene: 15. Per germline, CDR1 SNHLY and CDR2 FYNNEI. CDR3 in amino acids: CATSLAGAVGDTQYF. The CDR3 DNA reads TGTGCCACCTCCTTGGCGGGAGCGGTAGGAGATACGCAGTATTTT.

DNA for the CDR3: TGTGCCAGCAGTCCGCTGGCGGGAACTAGCACAGATACGCAGTATTTT. It specifies CASSPLAGTSTDTQYF. This sequence joins TRBV25-1 and TRBJ2-3, with D maybe TRBD2 (6 bases). This CDR3 has 16 amino acids. The V gene's germline CDR1 is MGHDK and CDR2 SYGVNS. Trimming left V 5 bases short and J 0 bases short, with 15 bases between.

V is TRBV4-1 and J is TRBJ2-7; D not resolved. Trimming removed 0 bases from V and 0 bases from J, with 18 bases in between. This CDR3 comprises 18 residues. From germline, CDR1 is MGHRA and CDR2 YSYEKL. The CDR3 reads CASSQDPLLLKHSYEQYF. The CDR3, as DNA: TGCGCCAGCAGCCAAGACCCCCTTCTTCTGAAACACTCCTACGAGCAGTACTTC.

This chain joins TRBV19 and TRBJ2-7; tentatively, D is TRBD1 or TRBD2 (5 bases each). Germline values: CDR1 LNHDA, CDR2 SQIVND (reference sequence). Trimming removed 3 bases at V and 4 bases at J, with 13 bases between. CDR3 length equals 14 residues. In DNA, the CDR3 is TGTGCCAGTAGTATTGGGGGTGTTCAGTACGAGCAGTACTTC. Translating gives CASSIGGVQYEQYF. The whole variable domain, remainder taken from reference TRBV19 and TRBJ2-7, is DGGITQSPKYLFRKEGQNVTLSCEQNLNHDAMYWYRQDPGQGLRLIYYSQIVNDFQKGDIAEGYSVSREKKESFPLTVTSAQKNPTAFYLCASSIGGVQYEQYFGPGTRLTVT.

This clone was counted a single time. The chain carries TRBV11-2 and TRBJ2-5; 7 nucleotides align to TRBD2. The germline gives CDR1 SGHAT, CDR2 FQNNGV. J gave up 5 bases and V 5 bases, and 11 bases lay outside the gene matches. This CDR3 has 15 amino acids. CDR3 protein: CASSPDLAAGETQYF. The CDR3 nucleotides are TGTGCCAGCAGCCCAGACCTGGCAGCGGGGGAGACCCAGTACTTC.